This T cell receptor (beta chain) is from a study of response to subunit inactivated influenza vaccine. For this clonotype: As yet, its antigen is unknown.

Findings of the study overall: Authors suggested few new T cells are recruited by each seasonal influenza vaccination.

CDR3 length equals 15 residues. V was trimmed by 5 bases and J by 7 bases, leaving 21 bases between them. Germline lookup yields CDR1 MDHEN and CDR2 SYDVKM. Each CDR3 protein gets one entry after TCRdb re-called the RT-PCR reads with MiXCR. The repertoire includes more than 600,000 distinct CDR3 sequences, 15% to 20% of them detected once, and roughly 11% sits in the top ten. This material consisted of PBMCs from blood, taken roughly 5 days after vaccination. The V gene is TRBV28, the J gene TRBJ2-7; D perhaps matches TRBD1 (6 bases). The receptor's source is a man in his forties or fifties who received an inactivated influenza vaccine. The CDR3 region is CASSLKQGSFTEQYF. The CDR3 DNA is TGTGCCAGCAGTCTGAAACAGGGATCCTTTACGGAGCAGTACTTC.